This is a list of T cell receptor beta chains from one sample in a study of blood T cell repertoires in COVID-19. Assay: immunoSEQ multiplex PCR; the TCRdb copy retains only in-frame clones and omits some. The sample records 350,000 to 400,000 clones, 90% being singletons. The material sequenced was peripheral blood. These receptors were obtained from a man in his late teens or twenties with active or convalescent COVID-19. The CDR3 runs from the conserved cysteine through the conserved F or W. D genes are given only for firm matches. Clone size is given for some rows only: seen once, a few or many times, or a class if the clone is expanded.

size | J | D | V | CDR3 | DNA
once | TRBJ1-1 | - | TRBV19 | CASSIGSDMNTEAFF | TGTGCCAGTAGTATAGGGTCGGACATGAACACTGAAGCTTTCTTT
- | TRBJ2-7 | TRBD1 | TRBV4-3 | CASSRTGEGYEQYF | TGCGCCAGCAGCAGAACAGGGGAAGGTTACGAGCAGTACTTC
- | TRBJ1-2 | - | TRBV7-9 | CASSSNQGPRGYTF | TGTGCCAGCAGCTCTAATCAGGGTCCTCGTGGCTACACCTTC
- | TRBJ1-1 | TRBD1 | TRBV6-2/TRBV6-3 | CASSTKTGVRTEAFF | TGTGCCAGCAGTACAAAGACAGGGGTAAGGACTGAAGCTTTCTTT
- | TRBJ2-7 | - | TRBV6-5 | CASKRQSAYEQYF | TGTGCCAGCAAGCGGCAATCCGCCTACGAGCAGTACTTC
- | TRBJ1-1 | - | TRBV6-2/TRBV6-3 | CASSYDGLLNTEAFF | TGTGCCAGCAGTTACGACGGACTTCTGAACACTGAAGCTTTCTTT
- | TRBJ2-7 | TRBD2 | TRBV7-3 | CASSLNSGGGEQYF | TGTGCCAGCAGCTTAAATAGCGGGGGCGGCGAGCAGTACTTC
- | TRBJ2-7 | TRBD1 | TRBV28 | CASSFPPTGTGSYEQYF | TGTGCCAGCAGTTTCCCACCGACCGGGACAGGGAGCTACGAGCAGTACTTC
- | TRBJ1-1 | - | TRBV2 | CASSGGLAAFF | TGTGCCAGCAGTGGAGGGCTGGCAGCTTTCTTT
- | TRBJ2-2 | TRBD2 | TRBV27 | CANKPHILAAGVGELFF | TGTGCCAACAAGCCCCATATACTAGCGGCCGGGGTCGGGGAGCTGTTTTTT
- | TRBJ2-7 | TRBD1 | TRBV20-1 | CSSDRGYEQYF | TGCAGTTCCGACAGGGGCTACGAGCAGTACTTC
- | TRBJ2-7 | - | TRBV19 | CASSISGQTYEQYF | TGTGCCAGTAGTATTTCAGGACAGACCTACGAGCAGTACTTC
once | TRBJ1-3 | - | TRBV7-3 | CASSLTAGAGNTIYF | TGTGCCAGCAGCTTAACGGCAGGGGCCGGAAACACCATATATTTT
once | TRBJ1-5 | TRBD1 | TRBV27 | CASSPLTPTGLQPQHF | TGTGCCAGCAGTCCGCTAACTCCGACAGGGCTTCAGCCCCAGCATTTT
few | TRBJ1-5 | TRBD1 | TRBV4-2 | CASRGQGGDQPQHF | TGTGCCAGCAGGGGACAGGGAGGGGATCAGCCCCAGCATTTT
- | TRBJ2-7 | TRBD1 | TRBV29-1 | CSVERPGQGDYEQYF | TGCAGCGTTGAAAGACCGGGACAGGGGGACTACGAGCAGTACTTC
- | TRBJ2-7 | TRBD2 | TRBV7-3 | CASSLKRDGTSGGRLSSYEQYF | TGTGCCAGCAGCTTAAAGCGGGACGGGACTAGCGGGGGGAGGTTAAGCTCCTACGAGCAGTACTTC
- | TRBJ2-4 | TRBD1 | TRBV4-1 | CASSRIPGQGNIQYF | TGCGCCAGCAGCCGGATACCGGGACAGGGTAACATTCAGTACTTC
- | TRBJ2-5 | TRBD1 | TRBV19 | CASSPGQGLETQYF | TGTGCCAGTAGTCCTGGACAGGGGTTGGAGACCCAGTACTTC
- | TRBJ1-5 | - | TRBV4-2 | CASSQDRDQPQHF | TGTGCCAGCAGCCAAGACAGGGATCAGCCCCAGCATTTT
once | TRBJ2-3 | - | TRBV24-1 | CATSANRVSTDTQYF | TGTGCCACCAGTGCGAACAGGGTGTCCACAGATACGCAGTATTTT
- | TRBJ2-6 | TRBD1 | TRBV10-3 | CAISGDRVGANVLTF | TGTGCCATCAGTGGAGACAGGGTTGGGGCCAACGTCCTGACTTTC
- | TRBJ2-5 | - | TRBV5-5 | CASSRGMGIGETQYF | TGTGCCAGCAGCCGCGGGATGGGGATCGGGGAGACCCAGTACTTC
- | TRBJ1-1 | - | TRBV6-2/TRBV6-3 | CASSPDSPEAFF | TGTGCCAGCAGTCCGGACAGCCCTGAAGCTTTCTTT
- | TRBJ2-1 | TRBD2 | TRBV7-9 | CASSLGAGGVNEQFF | TGTGCCAGCAGCTTAGGAGCGGGAGGCGTGAATGAGCAGTTCTTC
once | TRBJ2-3 | - | TRBV3-1/TRBV3-2 | CASSQAPRTNTQYF | TGTGCCAGCAGCCAAGCCCCACGTACAAATACGCAGTATTTT